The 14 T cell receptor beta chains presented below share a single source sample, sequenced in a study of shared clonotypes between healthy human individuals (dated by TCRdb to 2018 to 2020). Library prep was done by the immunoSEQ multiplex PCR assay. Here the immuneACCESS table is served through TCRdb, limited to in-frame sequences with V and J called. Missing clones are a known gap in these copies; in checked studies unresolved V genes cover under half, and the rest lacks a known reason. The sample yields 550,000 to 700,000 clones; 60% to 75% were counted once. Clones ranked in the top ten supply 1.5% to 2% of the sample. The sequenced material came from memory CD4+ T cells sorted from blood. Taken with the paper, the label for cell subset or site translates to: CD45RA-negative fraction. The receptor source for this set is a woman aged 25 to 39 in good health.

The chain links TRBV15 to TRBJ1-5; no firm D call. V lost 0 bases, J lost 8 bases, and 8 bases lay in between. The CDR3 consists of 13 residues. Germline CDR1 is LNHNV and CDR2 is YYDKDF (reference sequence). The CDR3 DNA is TGTGCCACCAGCAGAGATCCTCGAGAGCCCCAGCATTTT. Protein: CATSRDPREPQHF.

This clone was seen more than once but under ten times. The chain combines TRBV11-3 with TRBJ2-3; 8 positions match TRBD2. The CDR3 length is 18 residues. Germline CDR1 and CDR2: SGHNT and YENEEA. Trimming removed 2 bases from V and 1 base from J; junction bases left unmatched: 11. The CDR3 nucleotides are TGTGCCAGCAGCTTATCAGGGGTTCTAGCGGGCGGCACAGATACGCAGTATTTT. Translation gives CASSLSGVLAGGTDTQYF.

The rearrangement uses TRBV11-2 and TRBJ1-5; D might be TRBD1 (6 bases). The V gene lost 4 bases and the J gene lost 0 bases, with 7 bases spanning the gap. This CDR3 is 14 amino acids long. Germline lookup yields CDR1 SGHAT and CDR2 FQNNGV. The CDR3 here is CASSWTDSNQPQHF. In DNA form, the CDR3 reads TGTGCCAGCAGCTGGACAGATAGCAATCAGCCCCAGCATTTT.

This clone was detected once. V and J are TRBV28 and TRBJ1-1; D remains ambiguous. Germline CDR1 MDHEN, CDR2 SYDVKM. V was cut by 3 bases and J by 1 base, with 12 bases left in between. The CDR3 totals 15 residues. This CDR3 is CASSFVRVGNTEAFF. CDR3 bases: TGTGCCAGCAGTTTTGTTAGGGTTGGGAACACTGAAGCTTTCTTT. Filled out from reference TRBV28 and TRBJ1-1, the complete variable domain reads DVKVTQSSRYLVKRTGEKVFLECVQDMDHENMFWYRQDPGLGLRLIYFSYDVKMKEKGDIPEGYSVSREKKERFSLILESASTNQTSMYLCASSFVRVGNTEAFFGQGTRLTVV.

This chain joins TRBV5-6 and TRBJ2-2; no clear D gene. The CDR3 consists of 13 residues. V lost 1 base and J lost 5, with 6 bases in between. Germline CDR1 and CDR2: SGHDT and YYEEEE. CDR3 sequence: CASSLLFTGELFF. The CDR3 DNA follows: TGTGCCAGCAGCTTGCTTTTTACCGGGGAGCTGTTTTTT.

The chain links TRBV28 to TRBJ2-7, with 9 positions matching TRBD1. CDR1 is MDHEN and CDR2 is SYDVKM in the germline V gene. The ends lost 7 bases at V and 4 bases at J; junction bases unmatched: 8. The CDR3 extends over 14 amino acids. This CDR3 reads CASTPGTGIYEQYF. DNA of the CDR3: TGTGCCAGCACCCCCGGGACAGGGATTTACGAGCAGTACTTC.

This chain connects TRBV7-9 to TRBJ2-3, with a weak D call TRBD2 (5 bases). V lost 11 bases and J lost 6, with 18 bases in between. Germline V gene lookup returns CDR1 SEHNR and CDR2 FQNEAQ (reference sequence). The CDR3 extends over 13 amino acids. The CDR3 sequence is CAGESGSVDTQYF. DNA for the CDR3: TGTGCCGGGGAAAGTGGGAGCGTGGATACGCAGTATTTT.

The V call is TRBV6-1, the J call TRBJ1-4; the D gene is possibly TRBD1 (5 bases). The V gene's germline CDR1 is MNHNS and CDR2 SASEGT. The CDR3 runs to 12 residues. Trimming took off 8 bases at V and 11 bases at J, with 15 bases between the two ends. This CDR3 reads CASRPAGEKLFF. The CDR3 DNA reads TGTGCCAGCCGGCCAGCGGGGGAGAAACTGTTTTTT.

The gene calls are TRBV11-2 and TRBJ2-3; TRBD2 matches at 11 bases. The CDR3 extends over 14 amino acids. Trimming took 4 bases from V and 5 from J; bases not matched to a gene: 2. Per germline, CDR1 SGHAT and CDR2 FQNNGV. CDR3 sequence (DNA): TGTGCCAGCAGCTCTAGCGGGAGGATAGATACGCAGTATTTT. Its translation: CASSSSGRIDTQYF.

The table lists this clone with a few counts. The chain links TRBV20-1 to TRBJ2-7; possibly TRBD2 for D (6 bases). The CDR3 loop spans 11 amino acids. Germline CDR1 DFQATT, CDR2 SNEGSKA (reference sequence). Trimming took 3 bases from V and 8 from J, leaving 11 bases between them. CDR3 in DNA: TGCAGTGCTAGTGCTAGCGAAAAGCAGTACTTC. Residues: CSASASEKQYF.

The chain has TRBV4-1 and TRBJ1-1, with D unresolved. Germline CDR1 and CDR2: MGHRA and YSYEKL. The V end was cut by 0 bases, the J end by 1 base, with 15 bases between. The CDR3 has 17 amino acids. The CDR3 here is CASSQEYPGGTNTEAFF. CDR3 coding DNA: TGCGCCAGCAGCCAAGAATACCCGGGAGGCACGAACACTGAAGCTTTCTTT.

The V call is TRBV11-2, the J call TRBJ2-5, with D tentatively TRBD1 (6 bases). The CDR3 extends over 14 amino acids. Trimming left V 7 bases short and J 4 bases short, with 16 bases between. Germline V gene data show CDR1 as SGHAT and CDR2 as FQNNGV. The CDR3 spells CASNRRGGLETQYF. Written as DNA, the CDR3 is TGTGCCAGCAACCGCCGAGGGGGTTTAGAGACCCAGTACTTC.

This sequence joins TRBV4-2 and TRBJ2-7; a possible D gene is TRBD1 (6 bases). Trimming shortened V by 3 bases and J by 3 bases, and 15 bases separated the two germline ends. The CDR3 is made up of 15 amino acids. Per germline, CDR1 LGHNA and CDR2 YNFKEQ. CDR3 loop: CASSHAQGPNYEQYF. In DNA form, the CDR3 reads TGTGCCAGCAGCCACGCACAGGGTCCAAACTACGAGCAGTACTTC.

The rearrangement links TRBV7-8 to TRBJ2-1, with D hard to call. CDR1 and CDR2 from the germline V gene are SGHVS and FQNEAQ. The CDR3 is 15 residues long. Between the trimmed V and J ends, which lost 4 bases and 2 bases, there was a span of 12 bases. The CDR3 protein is CASSSAGSPYNEQFF. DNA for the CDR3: TGTGCCAGCAGCTCCGCCGGTTCCCCCTACAATGAGCAGTTCTTC.